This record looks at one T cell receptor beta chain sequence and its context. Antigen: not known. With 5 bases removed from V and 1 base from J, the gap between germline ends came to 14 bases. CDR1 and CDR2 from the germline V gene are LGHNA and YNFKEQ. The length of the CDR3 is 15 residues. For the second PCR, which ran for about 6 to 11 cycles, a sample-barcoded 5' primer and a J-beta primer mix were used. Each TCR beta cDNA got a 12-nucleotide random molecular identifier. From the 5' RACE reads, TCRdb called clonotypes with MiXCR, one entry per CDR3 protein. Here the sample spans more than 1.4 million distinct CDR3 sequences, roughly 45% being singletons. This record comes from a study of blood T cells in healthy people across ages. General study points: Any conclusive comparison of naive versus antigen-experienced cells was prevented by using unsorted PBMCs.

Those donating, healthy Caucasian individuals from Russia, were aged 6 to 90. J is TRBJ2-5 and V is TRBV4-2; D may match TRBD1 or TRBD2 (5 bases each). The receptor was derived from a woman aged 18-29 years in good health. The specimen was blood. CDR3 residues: CASSETWGFQETQYF. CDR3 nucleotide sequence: TGTGCCAGCAGCGAGACCTGGGGGTTCCAAGAGACCCAGTACTTC.